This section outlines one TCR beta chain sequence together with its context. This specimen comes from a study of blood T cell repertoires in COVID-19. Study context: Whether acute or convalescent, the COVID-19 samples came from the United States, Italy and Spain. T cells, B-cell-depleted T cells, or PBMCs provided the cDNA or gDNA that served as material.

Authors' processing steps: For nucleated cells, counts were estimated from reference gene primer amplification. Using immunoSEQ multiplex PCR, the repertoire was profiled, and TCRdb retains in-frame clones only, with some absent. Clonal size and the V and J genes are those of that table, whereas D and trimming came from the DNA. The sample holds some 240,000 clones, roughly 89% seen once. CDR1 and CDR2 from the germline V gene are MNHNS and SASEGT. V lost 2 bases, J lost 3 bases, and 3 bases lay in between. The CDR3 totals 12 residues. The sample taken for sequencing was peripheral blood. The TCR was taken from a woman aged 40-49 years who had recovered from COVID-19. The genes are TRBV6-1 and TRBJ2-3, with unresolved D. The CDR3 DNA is TGTGCCAGCAGTGAACGGACAGATACGCAGTATTTT. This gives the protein CASSERTDTQYF.